The 24 T cell receptor beta chains below come from one sample, sequenced in a study of CD8 T cells in ankylosing spondylitis. A single record per CDR3 protein comes from TCRdb applying MiXCR to the 5' RACE reads. Among some 140,000 distinct CDR3 sequences, approximately 7.3% were seen once, and the ten largest hold roughly an eighth. The specimen was blood, either unsorted or a sorted T cell fraction (not recorded which). These receptors all stem from a female donor with ankylosing spondylitis or in good health (not recorded which).

This clonotype was found many times. The genes are TRBV5-1 and TRBJ1-1, with D unresolved. V gave up 4 bases and J gave up 7 bases, with 17 bases separating them. In germline, CDR1 is SGHRS, CDR2 YFSETQ. This CDR3 contains 14 residues. In DNA, the CDR3 is TGCGCCAGCAGCATTGAATCATACGGCGGTGAAGCTTTCTTT. Residues: CASSIESYGGEAFF. The whole variable domain, filled in from reference TRBV5-1 and TRBJ1-1, reads KAGVTQTPRYLIKTRGQQVTLSCSPISGHRSVSWYQQTPGQGLQFLFEYFSETQRNKGNFPGRFSGRQFSNSRSEMNVSTLELGDSALYLCASSIESYGGEAFFGQGTRLTVV.

This clonotype was recorded many times. The J gene is TRBJ1-5, the V gene TRBV7-2, with D possibly TRBD1 on 6 matching bases. The germline V and J ends were trimmed by 7 bases and 6 bases, with 13 bases remaining between them. The germline V gene encodes CDR1 SGHTA and CDR2 FQGNSA. The CDR3 spans 13 residues. The CDR3 protein is CASTPGEGQPQHF. CDR3 nucleotide sequence: TGTGCCAGCACCCCAGGGGAGGGTCAGCCCCAGCATTTT.

This clonotype was observed many times. The genes are TRBV20-1 and TRBJ1-2; D gene unclear. Trimming removed 5 bases from V and 5 bases from J, with 9 bases in between. This CDR3 is built from 11 residues. The germline V gene has CDR1 DFQATT and CDR2 SNEGSKA (reference sequence). DNA for the CDR3: TGCAGTGCTTCACACCTGTATGGCTACACCTTC. Residues: CSASHLYGYTF.

This clonotype was found a few times. The CDR3 spells CASSFNFRSTDTQYF. CDR3 coding DNA: TGTGCCAGCAGTTTTAACTTCCGAAGCACAGATACGCAGTATTTT. This chain joins TRBV12-3 or TRBV12-4 and TRBJ2-3; D is unresolved. V shed 3 bases and J shed 0 bases, with 10 bases lying between them. The CDR3 is 15 residues long.

Remarks on this clonotype: A junction boundary mismatches the germline segment, possibly from a read error. The chain carries TRBV3-1 and TRBJ2-1; D is uncertain. The V gene's germline CDR1 is LGHDT and CDR2 YNNKEL (reference sequence). The CDR3 is made up of 17 amino acids. CDR3: CACSKEIGWDSYNEQFF. CDR3 bases: TGTGCCTGCAGCAAAGAGATCGGGTGGGACTCCTACAATGAGCAGTTCTTC.

This clonotype was seen repeatedly, ten times or more. V usage is TRBV14 and J usage is TRBJ2-3; D is perhaps TRBD2 (5 bases). CDR3 size: 15 residues. Germline values: CDR1 SGHDN, CDR2 FVKESK. V lost 4 bases and J 3 bases, leaving 14 bases between the germline ends. CDR3 sequence: CASSRGGLGTDTQYF. The CDR3 DNA reads as TGTGCCAGCAGCCGTGGCGGGTTGGGAACAGATACGCAGTATTTT.

This clonotype was detected many times. J is TRBJ1-1 and V is TRBV7-3; 7 nucleotides agree with TRBD1. V was pared by 4 bases and J by 3 bases, with 2 bases of the junction left unmatched. CDR3 size: 13 residues. Germline V gene sequence: CDR1 SGHTA, CDR2 FQGTGA. The CDR3 DNA reads TGTGCCAGCAGCTGGACAGGTTACACTGAAGCTTTCTTT. This encodes CASSWTGYTEAFF.

A word on this clonotype: This sequence may be a read error, since a much larger clone differs from it by one base. The gene calls are TRBV5-1 and TRBJ2-5; D is possibly TRBD1 (7 bases). The germline CDR1 and CDR2 sequences are SGHRS and YFSETQ. The CDR3 is 14 residues long. The CDR3 nucleotides read TGCTCCAGCAGCCGGGGGACAGCTCAGGAGACCCAGTACTTC. This translates into CSSSRGTAQETQYF.

This clonotype has at least ten counts. The chain uses TRBV25-1 and TRBJ2-1; TRBD2 matches at 8 bases. V dropped 1 base and J dropped 0; count of bases not matched to a gene: 8. This CDR3 has 18 residues. The germline V gene encodes CDR1 MGHDK and CDR2 SYGVNS. CDR3 DNA sequence: TGTGCCAGCAGTGAATCGGTAGTAGCGGGAAGCTCCTACAATGAGCAGTTCTTC. This translates into CASSESVVAGSSYNEQFF.

This clonotype occurred a few times. The chain carries TRBV7-2 and TRBJ2-1; the match to TRBD2 covers 14 bases. The V gene end was trimmed by 4 bases and the J gene end by 8 bases; junction bases not matched to a gene: 4. Germline V gene data show CDR1 as SGHTA and CDR2 as FQGNSA. There are 15 residues in the CDR3. The CDR3 spells CASSSTSGGAYEQFF. The CDR3, as DNA: TGTGCCAGCAGCTCGACTAGCGGGGGGGCCTATGAGCAGTTCTTC.

This clonotype has just a few counts. The V gene is TRBV4-2, the J gene TRBJ2-1; D not certain. The V and J ends lost 6 bases and 2 bases respectively, with 8 bases between them. The CDR3 totals 13 residues. Germline loops: CDR1 LGHNA, CDR2 YNFKEQ. CDR3 in DNA: TGTGCCAGCAGTCCAAATACCTACAATGAGCAGTTCTTC. Protein sequence: CASSPNTYNEQFF.

This clonotype was detected ten times or more. This chain joins TRBV20-1 and TRBJ2-1; 14 positions agree with TRBD2. V lost 6 bases and J lost 7; bases outside the gene matches: 8. This CDR3 spans 15 amino acids. Germline values: CDR1 DFQATT, CDR2 SNEGSKA (reference sequence). The CDR3, as DNA: TGCAGTGCAGCAGAAGGGACTAGCGGGGGTAATGAGCAGTTCTTC. The encoded protein is CSAAEGTSGGNEQFF.

This clonotype has ten or more counts. This CDR3 reads CASSLQGHYGYTF. The CDR3 bases are TGTGCCAGCAGTCTACAGGGTCACTATGGCTACACCTTC. This chain connects TRBV12-3 or TRBV12-4 to TRBJ1-2; TRBD1 is a possible D gene (6 bases). V was cut by 5 bases and J by 3 bases, with 10 bases left in between. The CDR3 sequence is 13 residues long.

This clonotype has at least ten counts. The chain couples TRBV9 to TRBJ1-1, with D tentatively TRBD1 (6 bases). The V gene's germline CDR1 is SGDLS and CDR2 YYNGEE. There are 14 residues in the CDR3. Between the trimmed V and J ends, which lost 3 bases and 1 base, there was a span of 10 bases. In DNA, the CDR3 is TGTGCCAGCAGCGCGGGACACGCGAACACTGAAGCTTTCTTT. Its translation is CASSAGHANTEAFF.

This clonotype is a singleton in its sample. The chain has TRBV7-2 and TRBJ2-1; D may be TRBD2 (5 bases). The germline V and J ends were trimmed by 2 bases and 8 bases, with 13 bases remaining between them. The CDR3 loop spans 14 amino acids. Germline CDR1 SGHTA, CDR2 FQGNSA. The CDR3 protein is CASSLKAGRDEQFF. The DNA for the CDR3 is TGTGCCAGCAGCTTAAAGGCCGGGCGGGATGAGCAGTTCTTC.

Ten or more counts support this clonotype. The CDR3, as DNA: TGCGCCAGCAGCCAGGGCGCAGGGGCTTACGGAAACACCATATATTTT. Protein product: CASSQGAGAYGNTIYF. This chain connects TRBV5-1 to TRBJ1-3, with D possibly being TRBD1 (6 bases). CDR1 is SGHRS and CDR2 is YFSETQ in the germline V gene. There are 16 residues in the CDR3. With 4 bases removed from V and 4 bases from J, the gap between germline ends came to 18 bases.

The V gene is TRBV27, the J gene TRBJ1-2; D gene uncertain. Deletions cut 6 bases from V and 6 bases from J, with 23 bases between. Germline V gene data show CDR1 as MNHEY and CDR2 as SMNVEV (reference sequence). The CDR3 loop spans 16 amino acids. The CDR3 region is CASSFLPTGMIDGYTF. In DNA, the CDR3 is TGTGCCAGCAGCTTCCTACCTACCGGAATGATTGATGGCTACACCTTC.

This clonotype has a count of ten or more. V gene TRBV12-3 or TRBV12-4 combines with J gene TRBJ2-3, with TRBD2 matching over 11 bases. This CDR3 has 15 amino acids. Unmatched junction bases numbered 4, after V lost 4 bases and J lost 4 bases. CDR3 residues: CASSSYSGGADTQYF. CDR3 bases: TGTGCCAGCAGTTCTTATAGCGGGGGGGCAGATACGCAGTATTTT.

This clonotype was detected ten times or more. The rearrangement links TRBV5-1 to TRBJ2-7; TRBD1 matches at 9 bases. Germline loops: CDR1 SGHRS, CDR2 YFSETQ. The CDR3 is 15 residues long. Trimming took 4 bases from V and 2 from J; bases not matched to a gene: 7. Here the CDR3 DNA reads TGCGCCAGCAGCCAAGGACAGGGGACGCCCTACGAGCAGTACTTC. Protein: CASSQGQGTPYEQYF.

The rearrangement uses TRBV6-5 and TRBJ1-4; D is unresolved. This CDR3 spans 14 amino acids. Per germline, CDR1 MNHEY and CDR2 SVGAGI. V was clipped by 6 bases and J by 4 bases, with 12 bases between them. In DNA, the CDR3 is TGTGCCAGCAGCCGGACTCCGCTTAATGAAAAACTGTTTTTT. Its protein product is CASSRTPLNEKLFF.

J is TRBJ1-2 and V is TRBV10-3, with D uncertain. The V gene lost 6 bases and the J gene lost 6 bases, with 23 bases spanning the gap. Per the germline V gene, CDR1 is ENHRY and CDR2 is SYGVKD. The CDR3 extends over 16 amino acids. The CDR3 coding sequence is TGTGCCATCAGACCCAATCGGGGATACGCTGGGCATGGCTACACCTTC. Protein sequence: CAIRPNRGYAGHGYTF.

This clonotype was observed at least ten times. The chain uses TRBV6-5 and TRBJ1-2, with D perhaps matching TRBD1 (6 bases). Germline V gene data show CDR1 as MNHEY and CDR2 as SVGAGI. The CDR3 is 15 amino acids. V lost 3 bases to trimming and J lost 4 bases, with 15 bases between them. The CDR3 spells CASSYRNRAFYGYTF. In DNA form, the CDR3 reads TGTGCCAGCAGTTATCGAAACAGGGCCTTCTATGGCTACACCTTC.

The V and J genes are TRBV7-2 and TRBJ2-1; maybe TRBD1 (5 bases). The CDR3 loop spans 15 amino acids. Germline CDR1 is SGHTA and CDR2 is FQGNSA. The V end was cut by 1 base, the J end by 2 bases, with 9 bases between. CDR3 amino acids: CASSLELQAYNEQFF. CDR3 nucleotide sequence: TGTGCCAGCAGCTTAGAATTACAGGCCTACAATGAGCAGTTCTTC.

The V gene is TRBV6-2 or TRBV6-3, the J gene TRBJ2-2, with 11 bases fitting TRBD1. CDR1 MNHEY and CDR2 SVGEGT come from the germline V gene. With 5 bases clipped from V and 5 bases from J, the junction kept 16 bases outside the gene matches. The CDR3 has 19 amino acids. Here the CDR3 DNA reads TGTGCCAGCAGTCCCGCCAGGACAGGGGGCTTAAGGAGAACCGGGGAGCTGTTTTTT. Protein product: CASSPARTGGLRRTGELFF.